The rows below give T cell receptor beta chains drawn from one sample of a study of blood T cell repertoires in COVID-19. Using immunoSEQ multiplex PCR, the repertoire was profiled, and TCRdb retains in-frame clones only, with some absent. The top ten hold less than 5% of the sample, which has 100,000 or so clones, about 90% seen once. Sample: peripheral blood. The receptors here all came from a woman between 50 and 59 years old in a cohort sampled during active COVID-19. CDR3s include the opening cysteine and the closing phenylalanine or tryptophan. The D gene is left open where the match is weak. Clone size is not always given. Where it is, it says once, few, many or a class for expanded clones.

V gene,CDR3 length,clone size,D gene,J gene,CDR3 DNA,CDR3 protein
TRBV9,13,once,-,TRBJ2-3,TGTGCCAGCAGCGCCCCTGAGGGAGATACGCAGTATTTT,CASSAPEGDTQYF
TRBV28,18,-,TRBD2,TRBJ2-7,TGTGCCAGCAGCGACACGGGGACTAGCGGTGGAACAATCTACGAGCAGTACTTC,CASSDTGTSGGTIYEQYF
TRBV19,15,-,-,TRBJ2-7,TGTGCCAGTAGTACTACAGGCAAAATAGTCTACGAGCAGTACTTC,CASSTTGKIVYEQYF
TRBV18,14,-,TRBD2,TRBJ2-5,TGTGCCAGCTCACCAGGACTAGCCCAAGAGACCCAGTACTTC,CASSPGLAQETQYF
TRBV19,17,-,TRBD2,TRBJ2-1,TGTGCCAGTAATCCCCCTGGTCTGACTAGCGGGGGCAATGAGCAGTTCTTC,CASNPPGLTSGGNEQFF
TRBV12-3/TRBV12-4,12,-,-,TRBJ1-1,TGTGCCAGCAGTTTATTCAGGTACGATGCTTTCTTT,CASSLFRYDAFF
TRBV7-2,17,-,TRBD2,TRBJ2-1,TGTGCCAGCAGCTTCGCCGAGGCGGGGGGACACTACAATGAGCAGTTCTTC,CASSFAEAGGHYNEQFF
TRBV9,14,-,-,TRBJ2-5,TGTGCCAGCAGCGTAGAGGGGGTCCCCGAGACCCAGTACTTC,CASSVEGVPETQYF
TRBV7-3,14,-,-,TRBJ1-1,TGTGCCAGCAGCTTAATAGGGGGTAGGACTGAAGCTTTCTTT,CASSLIGGRTEAFF
TRBV6-5,14,-,-,TRBJ2-7,TGTGCCAGCAGTTACCACAGGGACGCCTACGAGCAGTACTTC,CASSYHRDAYEQYF
TRBV28,12,-,-,TRBJ1-2,TGTGCCAGCAACGAGGGTGAAGGGGGCTACACCTTC,CASNEGEGGYTF
TRBV2,13,-,TRBD2,TRBJ2-3,TGTGCCACTCCCGGACTAGTTTCAGATACGCAGTATTTT,CATPGLVSDTQYF
TRBV5-1,16,-,TRBD1,TRBJ2-3,TGCGCCAGCAGCATCAAGACAGGGGGCAGCACAGATACGCAGTATTTT,CASSIKTGGSTDTQYF
TRBV7-9,15,-,TRBD1,TRBJ1-2,TGTGCCAGCAGCCCAAATACAGGGGGTAACTATGGCTACACCTTC,CASSPNTGGNYGYTF
TRBV7-9,15,-,TRBD2,TRBJ2-7,TGTGCCAGCAGTCTTACGGGGGGGACTTCCTACGAGCAGTACTTC,CASSLTGGTSYEQYF
TRBV5-4,13,-,-,TRBJ1-2,TGTGCCAGCAGCTTGGGACAGGTCTATGGCTACACCTTC,CASSLGQVYGYTF
TRBV30,13,-,-,TRBJ2-5,TGTGCCTGGAGTAGGGACTTTCAAGAGACCCAGTACTTC,CAWSRDFQETQYF
TRBV3-1/TRBV3-2,11,-,-,TRBJ2-7,TGTGCCAGCAGCCAAGTCGGCGAGCAGTACTTC,CASSQVGEQYF
TRBV24-1,14,-,TRBD2,TRBJ2-3,TGTGCCACTGGAGCGGGAGGAAGCACAGATACGCAGTATTTT,CATGAGGSTDTQYF
TRBV7-2,12,-,-,TRBJ2-1,TGTGCCAGCAGCCTTCTCTACAATGAGCAGTTCTTC,CASSLLYNEQFF
TRBV15,14,-,-,TRBJ1-4,TGTGCCACTTCAGCGGATGCAACTAATGAAAAACTGTTTTTT,CATSADATNEKLFF
TRBV3-1/TRBV3-2,16,-,-,TRBJ1-2,TGTGCCAGCAGCCAATTAGTTTCCAAAGCTAACTATGGCTACACCTTC,CASSQLVSKANYGYTF
TRBV10-3,15,-,TRBD1,TRBJ1-1,TGTGCCATCAGTGGGAGTCAGGGGGCGAACACTGAAGCTTTCTTT,CAISGSQGANTEAFF
TRBV19,16,-,TRBD2,TRBJ2-3,TGTGCCAGTAGTATAGCTCTAGCGGCTAGCACAGATACGCAGTATTTT,CASSIALAASTDTQYF
TRBV14,18,-,-,TRBJ1-3,TGTGCCAGCAGCCAAGTCAGGACTCCGGGACAAAGGAAGGACACCATATATTTT,CASSQVRTPGQRKDTIYF
TRBV4-2,18,many,-,TRBJ2-3,TGTGCCAGCAGCCTAAACCGGAGGGCGGGGGCTAGCACAGATACGCAGTATTTT,CASSLNRRAGASTDTQYF
TRBV2,16,-,TRBD2,TRBJ2-2,TGTGCCAGCAGTGAAGACGGACTAGCGAACACCGGGGAGCTGTTTTTT,CASSEDGLANTGELFF
TRBV30,13,-,TRBD1,TRBJ2-7,TGTGCCTGGAGTGTACAGGGGGCAAGGGAGCAGTACTTC,CAWSVQGAREQYF
TRBV6-5,13,-,-,TRBJ2-1,TGTGCCAGCAGGAAACAGGGAAGCAATGAGCAGTTCTTC,CASRKQGSNEQFF
TRBV19,17,-,TRBD2,TRBJ2-3,TGTGCCAGTAGCAACGCCGGGACTAGCGGGAGGGGCTATACGCAGTATTTT,CASSNAGTSGRGYTQYF
TRBV11-3,12,-,TRBD1,TRBJ1-1,TGTGCCAGCAGCTGGATGACAGGGAAAGCTTTCTTT,CASSWMTGKAFF
TRBV29-1,13,-,-,TRBJ2-7,TGCAGCGTTGAAGGGGCGCTCGGGGTCGAGCAGTACTTC,CSVEGALGVEQYF
TRBV5-1,16,-,TRBD1,TRBJ2-5,TGCGCCAGCAGCTTTCGCGGGGGACAGGGACAAGAGACCCAGTACTTC,CASSFRGGQGQETQYF
TRBV7-3,15,-,-,TRBJ2-2,TGTGCCAGCAGCTTCGTTCTGGGGGCTGCCGGGGAGCTGTTTTTT,CASSFVLGAAGELFF
TRBV2,13,once,-,TRBJ1-5,TGTGCCAGCAGTGGACGGGGATTGCAGCCCCAGCATTTT,CASSGRGLQPQHF
TRBV6-1,13,-,-,TRBJ2-3,TGTGCCAGCAGTGAAAGGCGGACAGATACGCAGTATTTT,CASSERRTDTQYF
TRBV5-1,16,-,TRBD1,TRBJ1-4,TGCGCCAGCAGTCGCACCCTGACAGGGGTTAATGAAAAACTGTTTTTT,CASSRTLTGVNEKLFF
TRBV6-1,15,-,TRBD2,TRBJ2-3,TGTGCCAGCAGTGAAGCGACTAGCGGCACAGATACGCAGTATTTT,CASSEATSGTDTQYF
TRBV12-5,13,few,-,TRBJ1-5,TGTGCTAGTGGTCCCCGCGATCGTCAGCCCCAGCATTTT,CASGPRDRQPQHF
TRBV28,17,-,TRBD2,TRBJ2-5,TGTGCCAGCACGATTGCGAGACTAGCGGGAGTTAAAGAGACCCAGTACTTC,CASTIARLAGVKETQYF
TRBV27,15,-,TRBD1,TRBJ2-1,TGTGCCAGCAGTCACGACAGGGGGCGCATCGTTGAGCAGTTCTTC,CASSHDRGRIVEQFF
TRBV5-1,12,-,TRBD1,TRBJ1-1,TGCGCCAGCAGCTCCGACAGGGTAAGAGCTTTCTTT,CASSSDRVRAFF
TRBV12-1,12,-,-,TRBJ1-1,TGTGCCAGCAGCTCGGGGAACACTGAAGCTTTCTTT,CASSSGNTEAFF
TRBV25-1,17,-,-,TRBJ1-5,TGTGCCAGCAGTGGGGACAAGGGCACGTATAGCAATCAGCCCCAGCATTTT,CASSGDKGTYSNQPQHF
TRBV7-2,14,-,-,TRBJ2-7,TGTGCCAGCAGCTTACCACAGGGATACTACGAGCAGTACTTC,CASSLPQGYYEQYF